This T cell receptor beta chain was identified during a study of T cell repertoires in cytomegalovirus infection. At the level of the study: Through public TCR beta signatures, both CMV infection and matching HLA type were indicated.

This CDR3 region has 14 residues. CDR1 is LNHDA and CDR2 is SQIVND in the germline V gene (reference sequence). V was clipped by 5 bases and J by 1 base, with 11 bases between them. TCRdb re-called the reads through MiXCR, storing one row per CDR3 protein. The data hold some 940,000 distinct CDR3 sequences, with roughly 31% observed a single time. This clonotype turned up a few times. Its antigen remains unidentified. The sequence was obtained from a human donor in good health (CMV status not recorded). Some clones in this sample may be carry-over from other donors' samples. The chain is built from TRBV19 and TRBJ1-1; D ambiguous. Sequenced here: cultured CD8+ T cells from PBMCs, sampled from culture after CMV antigen stimulation. The CDR3 is CASSLKRRNTEAFF. The DNA of the CDR3 is TGTGCCAGTAGTCTGAAGAGGCGGAACACTGAAGCTTTCTTT.